This TCR beta chain emerged from a study of blood T cell repertoires in COVID-19 (dated by TCRdb to about 2020). With respect to the entire study: Samples from collaborators originated in the United States, Italy and Spain and spanned both the acute and convalescent phases of COVID-19. The prospective study material was composed of cDNA or gDNA derived from T cells, B-cell-depleted T cells, or PBMCs. Deeply sampled blood TCRbeta repertoires from subjects exposed to, actively infected with, or recovered from COVID-19 were included in the dataset. The repertoires were made available in a free public database intended to serve as a resource for research on the immune response to SARS-CoV-2. A de-identified subject ID, COVID-19 status, age in years and sex were almost always included in the sample metadata. Where available, HLA class I and class II types were taken from metadata supplied by the sample provider and were not determined by assay-based typing. The samples were drawn from the first 160 participants of the ongoing ImmuneRACE study and from 950 to 1,500 subjects provided by 6 global collaborators. What the study reported, not specific to this receptor: The quantity of clinical and demographic metadata differed by source and by participant and was supplied without curation.

In this sample, this clone turned up a few times. Its specific antigen is unknown. The record has no base qualities; no much larger clone is one base away. Via the germline V gene (reference sequence), CDR1 is MNHNY and CDR2 SVGAGI. At the junction V is shortened by 5 bases and J by 1 base; bases outside the gene matches: 12. The CDR3 holds 17 amino acids from the cysteine to the phenylalanine. The CDR3 DNA has 51 bases and is translated from base 1. TCRbeta CDR3 regions were amplified from genomic DNA using the immunoSEQ Assay, a bias-controlled multiplex PCR. As for how the authors treated the data: The number of nucleated cells in each sample was estimated from the amplification of reference gene primers within the assay. To quantify the absolute abundance of each unique TCRbeta CDR3 rearrangement, sequence reads were collapsed and filtered. Productive Simpson clonality was computed per sample as the square root of Simpson's diversity index over productive rearrangements. The table was pulled from immuneACCESS by TCRdb, which kept in-frame rearrangements only. Such tables lose some clones; where checked, under half of the loss comes from unresolved V genes, and the rest has no known cause. The D gene and trimming were derived from the DNA, and the V and J assignments and clone size from that table. The sample records around 180,000 clones, roughly 80% of which are singletons. The ten largest account for about 5% of the sample.

Collaborating institutions collected whole blood in K2EDTA tubes following their own protocols. For TCRbeta analysis, collaborator samples were shipped as frozen whole blood, as isolated PBMCs, or as DNA extracted from either sample type. Sequences were obtained from peripheral blood. Recombination joined TRBV6-6 with TRBJ2-5; the junction holds 8 bases that match TRBD1. The TCR sequence derives from a young woman with acute or convalescent COVID-19. The sequence in DNA is TGTGCCAGCAGTCCCCCGACAGGGGCTGGGTCCCAAGAGACCCAGTACTTC. Translated, this is CASSPPTGAGSQETQYF.